Listed below are T cell receptor beta chains from one sample, sequenced in a study of T cell responses to AZD1222 COVID-19 vaccine. Profiling relied on immunoSEQ multiplex PCR, and the TCRdb table lists in-frame clones only, not all of them. This table has about 180,000 clones, around 94% appearing once. The source was peripheral blood, collected 28 days after the second AZD1222 dose. These receptors were obtained from an adult who received the AZD1222 COVID-19 vaccine. Each CDR3 is given with its conserved first and last residue. Each record gives: CDR3 protein, CDR3 DNA, clone size, V gene, CDR3 length, D gene, J gene. The D gene is left open where the match is weak. Size is omitted from some rows. Given values are once, few, many or a class for expanded clones.

CDR3 protein: CASSLDRRVDTEAFF; CDR3 DNA: TGTGCCAGCAGTTTGGACAGACGCGTGGACACTGAAGCTTTCTTT; clone size: -; V gene: TRBV6-5; CDR3 length: 15; D gene: -; J gene: TRBJ1-1
CDR3 protein: CASSQGAGANVLTF; CDR3 DNA: TGTGCCAGCTCACAGGGGGCCGGGGCCAACGTCCTGACTTTC; clone size: -; V gene: TRBV18; CDR3 length: 14; D gene: TRBD1; J gene: TRBJ2-6
CDR3 protein: CASSLRRGPNTDTQYF; CDR3 DNA: TGTGCCAGCAGCTTAAGGCGGGGGCCCAACACAGATACGCAGTATTTT; clone size: -; V gene: TRBV7-8; CDR3 length: 16; D gene: -; J gene: TRBJ2-3
CDR3 protein: CSVQDRTYGYTF; CDR3 DNA: TGCAGCGTCCAAGACAGGACCTATGGCTACACCTTC; clone size: -; V gene: TRBV29-1; CDR3 length: 12; D gene: -; J gene: TRBJ1-2
CDR3 protein: CASSIFAGNEKLFF; CDR3 DNA: TGTGCCAGTAGTATTTTCGCCGGTAATGAAAAACTGTTTTTT; clone size: -; V gene: TRBV19; CDR3 length: 14; D gene: -; J gene: TRBJ1-4
CDR3 protein: CASSPPNYGYTF; CDR3 DNA: TGTGCCAGCAGTCCTCCTAACTATGGCTACACCTTC; clone size: -; V gene: TRBV28; CDR3 length: 12; D gene: -; J gene: TRBJ1-2
CDR3 protein: CASSHLAGVNYGYTF; CDR3 DNA: TGTGCCAGCAGTCACCTAGCAGGGGTTAACTATGGCTACACCTTC; clone size: -; V gene: TRBV27; CDR3 length: 15; D gene: -; J gene: TRBJ1-2
CDR3 protein: CASSPRVTDTYEQYF; CDR3 DNA: TGTGCCAGCTCACCCCGAGTGACAGACACCTACGAGCAGTACTTC; clone size: -; V gene: TRBV18; CDR3 length: 15; D gene: -; J gene: TRBJ2-7
CDR3 protein: CASSSWDRGGYNEQFF; CDR3 DNA: TGTGCCAGCAGCTCTTGGGACAGGGGGGGCTACAATGAGCAGTTCTTC; clone size: -; V gene: TRBV11-2; CDR3 length: 16; D gene: TRBD1; J gene: TRBJ2-1
CDR3 protein: CASKGHPNQPQHF; CDR3 DNA: TGTGCCAGCAAGGGACACCCTAATCAGCCCCAGCATTTT; clone size: -; V gene: TRBV2; CDR3 length: 13; D gene: -; J gene: TRBJ1-5
CDR3 protein: CASSETSGGAGSDTQYF; CDR3 DNA: TGTGCCAGCAGTGAAACTAGCGGGGGGGCCGGGTCAGATACGCAGTATTTT; clone size: -; V gene: TRBV6-4; CDR3 length: 17; D gene: TRBD2; J gene: TRBJ2-3
CDR3 protein: CASSTHDRFNQPQHF; CDR3 DNA: TGTGCCAGTAGTACTCACGACAGATTCAATCAGCCCCAGCATTTT; clone size: -; V gene: TRBV19; CDR3 length: 15; D gene: -; J gene: TRBJ1-5
CDR3 protein: CASSLVGGLGNIQYF; CDR3 DNA: TGTGCCAGCAGCCTAGTGGGGGGCCTGGGGAACATTCAGTACTTC; clone size: -; V gene: TRBV7-2; CDR3 length: 15; D gene: -; J gene: TRBJ2-4
CDR3 protein: CASSFRGGPEAFF; CDR3 DNA: TGTGCCAGCAGCTTCCGGGGTGGACCTGAAGCTTTCTTT; clone size: once; V gene: TRBV11-3; CDR3 length: 13; D gene: -; J gene: TRBJ1-1
CDR3 protein: CASSYERPRGNTIYF; CDR3 DNA: TGTGCCAGCAGTTACGAACGTCCGCGGGGAAACACCATATATTTT; clone size: -; V gene: TRBV6-5; CDR3 length: 15; D gene: -; J gene: TRBJ1-3
CDR3 protein: CASRLQSSYEQYF; CDR3 DNA: TGTGCCAGCAGGCTACAGTCCTCCTACGAGCAGTACTTC; clone size: -; V gene: TRBV28; CDR3 length: 13; D gene: -; J gene: TRBJ2-7
CDR3 protein: CASSQVSVNTEAFF; CDR3 DNA: TGTGCCAGCAGCCAAGTCTCTGTGAACACTGAAGCTTTCTTT; clone size: -; V gene: TRBV3-1/TRBV3-2; CDR3 length: 14; D gene: -; J gene: TRBJ1-1
CDR3 protein: CASSFASGNEQFF; CDR3 DNA: TGTGCCAGCAGCTTCGCTAGCGGTAATGAGCAGTTCTTC; clone size: -; V gene: TRBV7-2; CDR3 length: 13; D gene: TRBD2; J gene: TRBJ2-1
CDR3 protein: CATSEPASGKLFF; CDR3 DNA: TGTGCCACCAGTGAACCAGCGAGTGGAAAACTGTTTTTT; clone size: -; V gene: TRBV24-1; CDR3 length: 13; D gene: -; J gene: TRBJ1-4
CDR3 protein: CASSPPTNTGELFF; CDR3 DNA: TGTGCCAGCAGCCCCCCTACGAACACCGGGGAGCTGTTTTTT; clone size: -; V gene: TRBV5-4; CDR3 length: 14; D gene: -; J gene: TRBJ2-2
CDR3 protein: CASSLGTGNTEAFF; CDR3 DNA: TGTGCCAGCAGCTTAGGGACTGGGAACACTGAAGCTTTCTTT; clone size: -; V gene: TRBV11-2; CDR3 length: 14; D gene: -; J gene: TRBJ1-1
CDR3 protein: CASSYDNGSPLSGYTF; CDR3 DNA: TGTGCCAGCAGTTACGACAACGGCAGTCCCCTTTCTGGCTACACCTTC; clone size: -; V gene: TRBV6-5; CDR3 length: 16; D gene: -; J gene: TRBJ1-2
CDR3 protein: CSVDSSFTTEWAANYGYTF; CDR3 DNA: TGCAGCGTTGACAGTAGCTTTACTACAGAATGGGCTGCTAACTATGGCTACACCTTC; clone size: -; V gene: TRBV29-1; CDR3 length: 19; D gene: -; J gene: TRBJ1-2
CDR3 protein: CASSLAGTGNEKLFF; CDR3 DNA: TGTGCCAGCAGCTTGGCAGGGACAGGGAATGAAAAACTGTTTTTT; clone size: -; V gene: TRBV5-6; CDR3 length: 15; D gene: TRBD1; J gene: TRBJ1-4
CDR3 protein: CASSSSRREQFF; CDR3 DNA: TGTGCCAGCAGCTCTTCGAGGAGGGAGCAGTTCTTC; clone size: -; V gene: TRBV7-2; CDR3 length: 12; D gene: -; J gene: TRBJ2-1
CDR3 protein: CASTSGGVSYGYTF; CDR3 DNA: TGCGCCAGCACCTCCGGAGGGGTTAGCTATGGCTACACCTTC; clone size: -; V gene: TRBV5-1; CDR3 length: 14; D gene: -; J gene: TRBJ1-2
CDR3 protein: CASSLSGSRNQPQHF; CDR3 DNA: TGTGCCAGCAGTTTATCAGGGTCAAGGAATCAGCCCCAGCATTTT; clone size: once; V gene: TRBV28; CDR3 length: 15; D gene: -; J gene: TRBJ1-5
CDR3 protein: CASSIGSATNTGELFF; CDR3 DNA: TGTGCCAGTAGTATAGGGTCAGCAACGAACACCGGGGAGCTGTTTTTT; clone size: -; V gene: TRBV19; CDR3 length: 16; D gene: -; J gene: TRBJ2-2
CDR3 protein: CSADYYNEQFF; CDR3 DNA: TGCAGTGCCGACTATTACAATGAGCAGTTCTTC; clone size: once; V gene: TRBV20-1; CDR3 length: 11; D gene: -; J gene: TRBJ2-1
CDR3 protein: CASSLKQGVRNTEAFF; CDR3 DNA: TGCGCCAGCAGCCTCAAACAGGGAGTTAGAAACACTGAAGCTTTCTTT; clone size: -; V gene: TRBV5-1; CDR3 length: 16; D gene: -; J gene: TRBJ1-1
CDR3 protein: CASSFTGGNTGELFF; CDR3 DNA: TGTGCCAGCAGTTTCACCGGGGGTAACACCGGGGAGCTGTTTTTT; clone size: -; V gene: TRBV6-6; CDR3 length: 15; D gene: -; J gene: TRBJ2-2
CDR3 protein: CASSMPRQGGIYNEQFF; CDR3 DNA: TGCGCCAGCAGTATGCCTCGACAGGGCGGAATCTACAATGAGCAGTTCTTC; clone size: -; V gene: TRBV23-1; CDR3 length: 17; D gene: TRBD1; J gene: TRBJ2-1
CDR3 protein: CASSLEPGQGYGYTF; CDR3 DNA: TGTGCCAGCAGCTTAGAACCGGGACAGGGGTATGGCTACACCTTC; clone size: -; V gene: TRBV7-2; CDR3 length: 15; D gene: TRBD1; J gene: TRBJ1-2
CDR3 protein: CASSLTRNEQFF; CDR3 DNA: TGTGCCAGCAGTTTGACACGGAATGAGCAGTTCTTC; clone size: -; V gene: TRBV12-3/TRBV12-4; CDR3 length: 12; D gene: -; J gene: TRBJ2-1
CDR3 protein: CASSPTGEEDGYTF; CDR3 DNA: TGTGCCAGCAGTCCAACAGGGGAGGAGGATGGCTACACCTTC; clone size: -; V gene: TRBV6-4; CDR3 length: 14; D gene: TRBD1; J gene: TRBJ1-2
CDR3 protein: CASRSILGGGQPQHF; CDR3 DNA: TGTGCCAGCAGAAGTATCCTGGGAGGAGGTCAGCCCCAGCATTTT; clone size: -; V gene: TRBV6-5; CDR3 length: 15; D gene: -; J gene: TRBJ1-5
CDR3 protein: CASSEQDRFNQPQHF; CDR3 DNA: TGTGCCAGCAGTGAACAGGACAGGTTTAATCAGCCCCAGCATTTT; clone size: -; V gene: TRBV2; CDR3 length: 15; D gene: TRBD1; J gene: TRBJ1-5
CDR3 protein: CASSETVEKLFF; CDR3 DNA: TGTGCCAGCAGTGAAACAGTTGAAAAACTGTTTTTT; clone size: -; V gene: TRBV2; CDR3 length: 12; D gene: -; J gene: TRBJ1-4
CDR3 protein: CASSLTVPGVTEAFF; CDR3 DNA: TGTGCCAGCTCACTCACCGTTCCAGGGGTAACTGAAGCTTTCTTT; clone size: -; V gene: TRBV18; CDR3 length: 15; D gene: -; J gene: TRBJ1-1
CDR3 protein: CASSDFRGRDGYTF; CDR3 DNA: TGTGCCAGCAGTGATTTTAGGGGTAGAGATGGCTACACCTTC; clone size: -; V gene: TRBV6-1; CDR3 length: 14; D gene: -; J gene: TRBJ1-2
CDR3 protein: CSVGGGNGYTF; CDR3 DNA: TGCAGCGTTGGCGGGGGGAATGGCTACACCTTC; clone size: -; V gene: TRBV29-1; CDR3 length: 11; D gene: -; J gene: TRBJ1-2